The present T cell receptor beta chain was sequenced within a study of blood T cells in healthy people across ages. Overall study results and limits: The donors' CMV status was not determined, possibly confounding changes in expanded clonotypes.

Every donor contributed 8 to 10 milliliters of peripheral blood by blood draw. Isolation recovered at least 7 million PBMCs from every sample. Regarding this clonotype: The antigen is undetermined. Sequence at one end of the junction differs from germline and may be a read error.

Primers used in a second PCR of roughly 6 to 11 cycles were a sample-barcoded 5' primer and a J-beta primer mix. TCRdb redid the calling of the 5' RACE reads with MiXCR, one entry per CDR3 protein. Among over 1,500,000 distinct CDR3 sequences listed, roughly 43% were seen once. The CDR3 contains 14 residues. The TCR comes from a human donor in good health. This sequence joins TRBV12-3 or TRBV12-4 and TRBJ1-2, with D unresolved. The sequenced material came from blood. The CDR3 nucleotides read TGTACCAGCAGTTTTACCCGCTTAAACAATGGCTACACCTTC. Its protein is CTSSFTRLNNGYTF.